This T cell receptor beta chain came from a study of T cell responses to AZD1222 COVID-19 vaccine. Study-level results: Two AZD1222 administrations were followed by greater Spike-specific TCR breadth and depth. White British people made up most donors, females outnumbered males, and clonal diversity was possibly underestimated. The study reported that nearly half of spike-specific TCRs target unmutated variant regions.

Data came from immunoSEQ multiplex PCR; TCRdb stores just in-frame clones and leaves some out. Among some 130,000 clones listed, 80% to 90% were seen once. Comments on this clone: Antigen specificity is unknown.

The CDR3 totals 16 residues. The junction had 12 bases not matched to a gene; V was cut back by 6 bases and J by 7 bases. The germline V gene has CDR1 KGHSH and CDR2 LQKENI. This sample comprised peripheral blood, obtained on day 0 of AZD1222 vaccination. The sequence was obtained from an adult in good health. The chain uses TRBV18 and TRBJ2-1; 10 bases agree with TRBD2. CDR3 sequence: CASSSQRASGSNEQFF. The DNA of the CDR3 is TGTGCCAGCTCGTCGCAGCGAGCTAGCGGGAGTAATGAGCAGTTCTTC.